This is a list of T cell receptor beta chains from one sample in a study of blood T cell repertoires in COVID-19. Repertoires were generated with immunoSEQ multiplex PCR, while TCRdb's copy carries only in-frame clones and drops some. In the table there are about 240,000 clones, 75% to 90% of which are singletons. Sequencing was done on a sample of PBMCs or T cells enriched from blood (not recorded which). These receptors all come from a woman younger than 45 who had recovered from COVID-19. Both conserved end residues are part of each CDR3. A D gene is named only where the DNA matches it firmly. Some rows mark clone size as missing; the rest say once, few, many or name a class of expanded clone.

clone size,CDR3 length,D gene,V gene,CDR3 protein
NA,14,TRBD1,TRBV28,CASVTGTESYEQYF
NA,15,TRBD1,TRBV4-2,CASSRRQGNTDTQYF
NA,14,NA,TRBV28,CASWGRAGNTEAFF
NA,15,TRBD2,TRBV7-9,CASSLAGAAYNEQFF
NA,14,TRBD1,TRBV5-6,CASSFRDRVGEQYF
once,17,NA,TRBV5-5,CASSLAAGRGSNQPQHF
few,14,NA,TRBV7-2,CASSRGGGNQPQHF
NA,15,TRBD2,TRBV7-9,CASSKLAGGTDTQYF
NA,15,NA,TRBV3-1/TRBV3-2,CASSQAAGWNTEAFF
NA,15,TRBD2,TRBV4-1,CASSQEWGGEETQYF
NA,13,NA,TRBV25-1,CASSESMRVEAFF
NA,14,NA,TRBV2,CASTIAEFNYGYTF
NA,14,NA,TRBV5-1,CASSLESGNYGYTF
NA,14,NA,TRBV3-1/TRBV3-2,CASSRGTFRNEQYF
NA,14,NA,TRBV7-2,CASRGASGYNEQFF
NA,15,NA,TRBV5-4,CASSLGGRPNYGYTF
NA,16,TRBD1,TRBV7-8,CASSLAVPGQGYEQYF
NA,16,TRBD2,TRBV5-5,CASSSSSGGKYNEQFF
NA,14,TRBD1,TRBV7-2,CASSPRTGKETQYF
NA,15,NA,TRBV19,CASSIGGSPSYEQYF
NA,15,NA,TRBV5-4,CAIKRAAQGIDTQYF
NA,14,TRBD1,TRBV11-2,CASSIQGVNQPQHF
NA,13,NA,TRBV13,CASSQDRFDEQFF
NA,15,NA,TRBV3-1/TRBV3-2,CASSQETVLYNEQFF
NA,13,NA,TRBV29-1,CSALPFDMYEQYF
once,13,TRBD1,TRBV14,CASSQDQGAEQYF
NA,14,NA,TRBV5-1,CASSFAGENTEAFF
NA,16,NA,TRBV3-1/TRBV3-2,CASSQIGTKGSDGYTF
NA,16,TRBD1,TRBV24-1,CATSDSQGASNQPQHF
NA,14,NA,TRBV4-3,CASSQFLGTDTQYF
NA,14,NA,TRBV18,CASSPGTHTYEQYF
once,14,NA,TRBV7-2,CASSSPPLGDEQFF
NA,15,NA,TRBV4-1,CASSQVLSWGAEAFF
NA,14,TRBD2,TRBV9,CASSASGRIYEQYF
NA,13,NA,TRBV19,CASSIDSAYEQYF
NA,15,NA,TRBV28,CASKPDSIANSPLHF
NA,15,NA,TRBV28,CASSLMVWGEAGYTF
NA,14,NA,TRBV28,CASSLDRSTDTQYF
NA,17,NA,TRBV9,CASGQLDRTPPGNTIYF
NA,15,TRBD1,TRBV5-6,CASSFGTGWTSPLHF
NA,15,TRBD2,TRBV5-6,CASSFGGGPINEQFF
once,15,TRBD2,TRBV18,CASSPTGGEEETQYF
few,15,NA,TRBV9,CASSVTDAVNYGYTF
NA,14,TRBD1,TRBV19,CASAGGAFGNEQFF
NA,16,TRBD1,TRBV28,CASRLSGDRENTEAFF
NA,14,NA,TRBV6-2/TRBV6-3,CASSRAAVVGGYTF